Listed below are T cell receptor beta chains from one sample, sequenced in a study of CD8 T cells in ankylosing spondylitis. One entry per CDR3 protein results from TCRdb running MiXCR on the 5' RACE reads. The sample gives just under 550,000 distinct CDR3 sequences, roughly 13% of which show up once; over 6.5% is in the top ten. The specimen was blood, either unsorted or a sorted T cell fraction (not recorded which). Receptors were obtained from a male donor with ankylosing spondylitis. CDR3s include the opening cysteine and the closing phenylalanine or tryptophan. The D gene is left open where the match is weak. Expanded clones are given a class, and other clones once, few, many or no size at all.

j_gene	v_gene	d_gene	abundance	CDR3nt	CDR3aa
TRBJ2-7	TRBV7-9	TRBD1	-	TGTGCCAGCAGCCCCGGGACAGGGGTATTCCACGAGCAGTACTTC	CASSPGTGVFHEQYF
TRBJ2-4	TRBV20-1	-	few	TGCAGTGCTAGAGAGATGGACCCACTAGCCAAAAACATTCAGTACTTC	CSAREMDPLAKNIQYF
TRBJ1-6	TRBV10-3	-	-	TGTGCCATCAGTGAGCCAGGGCGTAATTCACCCCTCCACTTT	CAISEPGRNSPLHF
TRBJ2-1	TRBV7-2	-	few	TGTGCCAGCATCATTAGCGGCTACAATGAGCAGTTCTTC	CASIISGYNEQFF
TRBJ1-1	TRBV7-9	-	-	TGTGCCAGCAGCTTTCTTGCAGGGGTGAACACTGAAGCTTTCTTT	CASSFLAGVNTEAFF
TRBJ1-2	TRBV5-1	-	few	TGCGCCAGCAGCTTGGAAGGGGACGGCTATGGCTACACCTTC	CASSLEGDGYGYTF
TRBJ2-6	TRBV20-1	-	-	TGCAGTGCTCCCTCCGTCGCTGGGGCCAACGTCCTGACTTTC	CSAPSVAGANVLTF
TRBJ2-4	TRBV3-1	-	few	TGTGCCAGCAGCCAAGGAAGGGGCTCAACGTACTTC	CASSQGRGSTYF
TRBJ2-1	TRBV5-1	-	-	TGCGCCAGCGCAACCGGGAGAATGGATGGTGAGCAGTTCTTC	CASATGRMDGEQFF
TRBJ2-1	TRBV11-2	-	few	TGTGCCAGCAGCTTCCTTAGTCTCAATGAGCAGTTCTTC	CASSFLSLNEQFF
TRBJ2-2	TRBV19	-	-	TGTGCCAGTAGTATACAGGGACAGAACACCGGGGAGCTGTTTTTT	CASSIQGQNTGELFF
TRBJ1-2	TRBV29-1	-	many	TGCAGCGTTGGTGACTTCTATGGCTACACCTTC	CSVGDFYGYTF
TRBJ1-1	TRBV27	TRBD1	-	TGTGCCAGCAGTAGGGACAGTCCGGCTGAAGCTTTCTTT	CASSRDSPAEAFF
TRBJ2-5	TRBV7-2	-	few	TGTGCCAGCAGCTTAGTCGGTAGGAGGGCCATGGAGACCCAGTACTTC	CASSLVGRRAMETQYF
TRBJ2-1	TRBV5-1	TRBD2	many	TGCGCCAGCAGCGAAAGCGCTAGCGGCTCCTACAATGAGCAGTTCTTC	CASSESASGSYNEQFF
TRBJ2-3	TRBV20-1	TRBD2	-	TGCAGTGCTAGAACCGGACTAGCGGGAGGGTCCACAGATACGCAGTATTTT	CSARTGLAGGSTDTQYF